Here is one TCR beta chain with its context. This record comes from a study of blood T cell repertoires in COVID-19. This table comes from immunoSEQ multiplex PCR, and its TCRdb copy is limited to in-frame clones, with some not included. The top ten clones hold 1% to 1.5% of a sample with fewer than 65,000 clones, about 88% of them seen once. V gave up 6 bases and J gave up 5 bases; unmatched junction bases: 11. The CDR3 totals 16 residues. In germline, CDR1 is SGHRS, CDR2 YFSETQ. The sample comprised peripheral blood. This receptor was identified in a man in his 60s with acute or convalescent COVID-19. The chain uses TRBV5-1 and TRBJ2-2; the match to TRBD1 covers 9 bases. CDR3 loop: CASTYIGTGITGELFF. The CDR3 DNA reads TGCGCCAGCACTTATATCGGGACAGGGATTACCGGGGAGCTGTTTTTT.